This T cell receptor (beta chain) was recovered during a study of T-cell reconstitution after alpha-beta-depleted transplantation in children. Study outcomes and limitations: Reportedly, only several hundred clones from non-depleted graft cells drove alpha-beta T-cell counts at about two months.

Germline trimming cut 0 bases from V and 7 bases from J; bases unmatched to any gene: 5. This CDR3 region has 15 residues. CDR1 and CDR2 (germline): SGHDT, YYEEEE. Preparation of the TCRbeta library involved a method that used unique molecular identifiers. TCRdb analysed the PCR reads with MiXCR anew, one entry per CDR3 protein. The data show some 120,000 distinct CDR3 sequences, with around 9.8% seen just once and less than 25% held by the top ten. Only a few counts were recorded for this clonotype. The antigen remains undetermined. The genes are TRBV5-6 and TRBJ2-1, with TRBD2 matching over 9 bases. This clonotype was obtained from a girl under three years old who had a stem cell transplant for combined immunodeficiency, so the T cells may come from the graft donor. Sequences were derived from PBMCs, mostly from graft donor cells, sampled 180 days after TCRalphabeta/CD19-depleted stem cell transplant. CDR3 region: CASSLVAGGRNEQFF. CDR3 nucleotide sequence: TGTGCCAGCAGCTTGGTGGCGGGAGGGCGTAATGAGCAGTTCTTC.